This TCR beta chain comes out of a study of cytomegalovirus exposure and HLA in healthy donors. The germline gives CDR1 SGHTA, CDR2 FQGNSA. V gave up 4 bases and J gave up 1 base; unmatched junction bases: 3. The CDR3 is 16 residues long. Use of 60 Vbeta and 13 Jbeta primers characterized the PCR. Produced via immunoSEQ multiplex PCR; TCRdb's table is partial and in-frame only. Of 150,000 to 200,000 clones listed, under 80% are singletons. The rearrangement joins TRBV7-2 to TRBJ2-3, with 12 bases matching TRBD2. The sample taken for sequencing was PBMCs. The source of this sequence is a man aged 35-49 years in good health and CMV-seronegative. Here the CDR3 reads CASSSRLAGGTDTQYF. For the CDR3, the DNA is TGTGCCAGCAGCTCACGACTAGCGGGAGGCACAGATACGCAGTATTTT.